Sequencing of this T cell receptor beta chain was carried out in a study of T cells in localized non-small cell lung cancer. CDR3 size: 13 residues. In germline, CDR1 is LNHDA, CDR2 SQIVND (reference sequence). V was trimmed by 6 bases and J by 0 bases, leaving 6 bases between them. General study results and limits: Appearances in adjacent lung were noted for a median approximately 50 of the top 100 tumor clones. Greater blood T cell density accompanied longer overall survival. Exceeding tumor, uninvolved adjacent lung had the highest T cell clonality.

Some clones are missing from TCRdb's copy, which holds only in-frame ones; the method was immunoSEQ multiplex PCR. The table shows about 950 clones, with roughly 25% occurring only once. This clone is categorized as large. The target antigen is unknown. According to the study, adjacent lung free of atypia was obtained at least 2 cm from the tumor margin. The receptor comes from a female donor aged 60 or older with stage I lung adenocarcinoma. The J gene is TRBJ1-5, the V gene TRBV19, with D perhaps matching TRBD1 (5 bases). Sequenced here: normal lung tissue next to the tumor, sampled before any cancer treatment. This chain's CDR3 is CASRTASNQPQHF. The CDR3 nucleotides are TGTGCCAGTAGGACAGCTAGCAATCAGCCCCAGCATTTT.